The rows below give T cell receptor beta chains drawn from one sample of a study of blood T cell repertoires in COVID-19. Sequencing used immunoSEQ multiplex PCR; TCRdb keeps in-frame clones, though not all of them. The repertoire consists of 90,000 to 150,000 clones, with approximately 70% occurring once and the leading ten covering approximately 0.79%. The sample taken for sequencing was peripheral blood. All receptors derive from a human donor with acute or convalescent COVID-19. The donor label of this sample is uncertain. The CDR3 runs from the conserved cysteine through the conserved F or W. The D gene is left open where the match is weak. For some rows the clone size is stated as once, few or many, or as a class when expanded; others skip it.

>TRBV4-2|-|TRBJ2-3|-
TGTGCCAGCAGCCAAGATTTCGGAGGGACAGATACGCAGTATTTT
CASSQDFGGTDTQYF
>TRBV19|-|TRBJ1-4|-
TGTGCCAGTAGTACAGGGGCCTCGGATGAAAAACTGTTTTTT
CASSTGASDEKLFF
>TRBV24-1|-|TRBJ2-2|TRBD1
TGTGCCACCAGTGACCCGGACAGGGGGCCGAACACCGGGGAGCTGTTTTTT
CATSDPDRGPNTGELFF
>TRBV5-4|-|TRBJ2-6|-
TGTGCCAGCAGCACATGGGCTGGTGGGGCCAACGTCCTGACTTTC
CASSTWAGGANVLTF
>TRBV4-1|-|TRBJ2-1|TRBD1
TGCGCCAGCGGACAGGGGGCGCAGGGCGAGCAGTTCTTC
CASGQGAQGEQFF
>TRBV6-5|-|TRBJ1-5|TRBD1
TGTGCCAGCAGTCGGGACAGGGGGCTCGGTCAGCCCCAGCATTTT
CASSRDRGLGQPQHF
>TRBV9|few|TRBJ1-4|-
TGTGCCAGCAGCCGGGACACGGAAAAACTGTTTTTT
CASSRDTEKLFF
>TRBV7-9|-|TRBJ1-5|TRBD1
TGTGCCAGCAGCAACGCAGGGGGAAGCAATCAGCCCCAGCATTTT
CASSNAGGSNQPQHF
>TRBV7-2|-|TRBJ1-2|-
TGTGCCAGCAGCCCCGACAAAAACTATGGCTACACCTTC
CASSPDKNYGYTF
>TRBV4-1|few|TRBJ1-4|-
TGCGCCAGCAGCCAAGAATGGACAGTCTCAAATGAAAAACTGTTTTTT
CASSQEWTVSNEKLFF
>TRBV27|-|TRBJ2-7|TRBD2
TGTGCCAGCAGATTCGGGGGGGCTACCTACGAGCAGTACTTC
CASRFGGATYEQYF
>TRBV6-1|-|TRBJ1-3|-
TGTGCCAGCAGTGAACACTACCCCTCTGGAAACACCATATATTTT
CASSEHYPSGNTIYF
>TRBV9|-|TRBJ1-1|TRBD1
TGTGCCAGCAGTCCACCAGGGGGTACGGTGAACACTGAAGCTTTCTTT
CASSPPGGTVNTEAFF
>TRBV2|-|TRBJ1-2|-
TGTGCCAGCAGTGAATCCCAGACAAGTCCTAACTATGGCTACACCTTC
CASSESQTSPNYGYTF
>TRBV6-5|-|TRBJ1-1|TRBD1
TGTGCCAGCAGTTACAAAGGGGGCTATACTGAAGCTTTCTTT
CASSYKGGYTEAFF
>TRBV18|-|TRBJ1-6|TRBD1
TGTGCCAGCTCACTACAGGGGGAATTTAGTTCACCCCTCCACTTT
CASSLQGEFSSPLHF
>TRBV3-1/TRBV3-2|many|TRBJ1-2|-
TGTGCCAGCAGCTTGCGCAGGGGCAACTATGGCTACACCTTC
CASSLRRGNYGYTF
>TRBV6-5|few|TRBJ1-6|-
TGTGCCATCGGGGTCTGGTCTAATTCACCCCTCCACTTT
CAIGVWSNSPLHF
>TRBV7-9|-|TRBJ2-6|-
TGTGCCAGCACTCCAGGTTACTCTGGGGCCAACGTCCTGACTTTC
CASTPGYSGANVLTF
>TRBV5-1|-|TRBJ1-2|TRBD1
TGCGCCAGCAGCTCCCAGACAGGGCACGCAGGGGGCTACACCTTC
CASSSQTGHAGGYTF
>TRBV4-2|few|TRBJ1-6|TRBD1
TGTGCCAGCAGCCAAGATAGGGCAGGGGGGAGCTCCTATAATTCACCCCTCCACTTT
CASSQDRAGGSSYNSPLHF
>TRBV10-1|-|TRBJ2-1|-
TGCGCCAGCAGTGAGTCAGGGGCAGTCCCCCCGTACAATGAGCAGTTCTTC
CASSESGAVPPYNEQFF
>TRBV5-1|-|TRBJ1-6|-
TGCGCCAGCAGCCCCAGTTACAGAGCCTCCTATAATTCACCCCTCCACTTT
CASSPSYRASYNSPLHF
>TRBV14|many|TRBJ2-1|TRBD1
TGTGCCAGCAGCCAAGATTTGTGGGACAGGGTTGAGCAGTTCTTC
CASSQDLWDRVEQFF
>TRBV28|-|TRBJ1-5|TRBD1
TGTGCCAGCAGTTCTCCTCCATCCAGGGGGTATAGCAATCAGCCCCAGCATTTT
CASSSPPSRGYSNQPQHF
>TRBV6-5|-|TRBJ2-5|-
TGTGCCAGCACCTACTTGGAGACCCAGTACTTC
CASTYLETQYF
>TRBV2|once|TRBJ1-1|-
TGTGCCAACAATAAAGGGGAGGGCAACACTGAAGCTTTCTTT
CANNKGEGNTEAFF
>TRBV19|-|TRBJ1-5|TRBD1
TGTGCCAGTAGTGCCGGACAGGGATACGGAGATCAGCCCCAGCATTTT
CASSAGQGYGDQPQHF
>TRBV6-5|-|TRBJ1-1|-
TGTGCCAGCACCACTTCGGGTGAAGCTTTCTTT
CASTTSGEAFF
>TRBV2|-|TRBJ1-4|-
TGTGCCAGCACCCGAAGTGCTATTAATGAAAAACTGTTTTTT
CASTRSAINEKLFF
>TRBV7-9|few|TRBJ1-6|-
TGTGCCAGCAGCCCTTCTGGAGGGTACTCACCCCTCCACTTT
CASSPSGGYSPLHF
>TRBV6-5|-|TRBJ1-2|-
TGTGCCAGCAGGGACACTCTTAACTATGGCTACACCTTC
CASRDTLNYGYTF
>TRBV28|-|TRBJ2-5|-
TGTGCCAGCAGTTCCCTTGGTAGCGCCCAAGAGACCCAGTACTTC
CASSSLGSAQETQYF
>TRBV12-2|-|TRBJ1-2|-
TGTGCAAGTCGCTTAGCGCCAGGGACAGAAAACTCCTTTCCCTATGGCTACACCTTC
CASRLAPGTENSFPYGYTF
>TRBV12-3/TRBV12-4|-|TRBJ1-3|-
TGTGCCAGCAGCTTGAGCAGAAACACCATATATTTT
CASSLSRNTIYF
>TRBV30|many|TRBJ1-2|TRBD1
TGTGCCTGGGGACGGGACAGGGGGAGAGGCTACACCTTC
CAWGRDRGRGYTF
>TRBV10-2|-|TRBJ2-1|TRBD2
TGCGCCAGCAGTGACATCGGGACTAGTACGAATGAGCAGTTCTTC
CASSDIGTSTNEQFF
>TRBV6-5|-|TRBJ2-1|TRBD1
TGTGCCAGCACCCCTGCCGGGACAGGGTCTAATGAGCAGTTCTTC
CASTPAGTGSNEQFF
>TRBV6-6|-|TRBJ1-5|TRBD1
TGTGCCAGCGGGTCCGGGACAGGGTTTCACCAGCCCCAGCATTTT
CASGSGTGFHQPQHF
>TRBV18|few|TRBJ1-5|TRBD1
TGTGCCAGCTCACTTGATGGACAGGGGTATCAGCCCCAGCATTTT
CASSLDGQGYQPQHF
>TRBV28|-|TRBJ2-3|-
TGTGCCAGCAGTTTCACTCCAGACAGTCCCACAGATACGCAGTATTTT
CASSFTPDSPTDTQYF
>TRBV5-6|-|TRBJ1-2|TRBD1
TGTGCCAGCACCGAGGGACAGGTAGTCGGTGGCTACACCTTC
CASTEGQVVGGYTF
>TRBV18|-|TRBJ2-3|-
TGTGCCAGCTCACCTAACCAGGGCGGGGGCCAGAGAGATACGCAGTATTTT
CASSPNQGGGQRDTQYF
>TRBV9|few|TRBJ2-5|TRBD1
TGTGCCAGCAGCGATGGGACAGTTCCCGAGACCCAGTACTTC
CASSDGTVPETQYF
>TRBV2|-|TRBJ2-6|TRBD2
TGTGCCAGCAGTGTGACGGGGGGGCCCAATGGGGCCAACGTCCTGACTTTC
CASSVTGGPNGANVLTF
>TRBV30|-|TRBJ1-1|-
TGTGCCTGGGGCCAGAACACTGAAGCTTTCTTT
CAWGQNTEAFF
>TRBV18|many|TRBJ2-1|TRBD1
TGTGCCAGCTCACTCGCGACAGGGGTAGTCAATGAGCAGTTCTTC
CASSLATGVVNEQFF
>TRBV14|-|TRBJ1-2|-
TGTGCCAGCAGCCAATCAGGGGCCTATGGCTACACCTTC
CASSQSGAYGYTF
>TRBV28|few|TRBJ2-5|TRBD2
TGTGCCAGCAGTTTATGGGTTAGCGGGGGGTTAGACCAAGAGACCCAGTACTTC
CASSLWVSGGLDQETQYF
>TRBV29-1|-|TRBJ1-1|-
TGCAGCGTTTTAAGGACAGCGTATAACACTGAAGCTTTCTTT
CSVLRTAYNTEAFF
>TRBV11-2|once|TRBJ1-4|TRBD1
TGTGCCAGCAGCTCCGCCGGGACAGCTAATGAAAAACTGTTTTTT
CASSSAGTANEKLFF
>TRBV18|-|TRBJ1-4|TRBD1
TGTGCCAGCTCTGACGACAGGGAATACGAAAAACTGTTTTTT
CASSDDREYEKLFF
>TRBV18|-|TRBJ1-1|-
TGTGCCAGCTCACCACAGGAGGGGGGGTCTGTTGAAGCTTTCTTT
CASSPQEGGSVEAFF
>TRBV7-8|once|TRBJ1-6|-
TGTGCCAGCAGCTTAGGAGGTGGGTCTAAAGCCCTCCACTTT
CASSLGGGSKALHF
>TRBV10-3|few|TRBJ2-2|TRBD1
TGTGCCACCCGACAGGGGGACACCGGGGAGCTGTTTTTT
CATRQGDTGELFF
>TRBV3-1/TRBV3-2|-|TRBJ1-4|-
TGTGCCAGCAGCCCCTTCGGGTGGACTAATGAAAAACTGTTTTTT
CASSPFGWTNEKLFF
>TRBV30|-|TRBJ1-2|TRBD1
TGTGCCTGCCGCCCTGACAGGGATTATGGCTACACCTTC
CACRPDRDYGYTF
>TRBV7-9|-|TRBJ2-5|-
TGTGCCAGCAGCGAGTACAGGTCCCAAGAGACCCAGTACTTC
CASSEYRSQETQYF
>TRBV5-1|-|TRBJ1-6|TRBD1
TGCGCCAGCAGCTTCCGGACAGGGGGAAATTCACCCCTCCACTTT
CASSFRTGGNSPLHF